Each of the 23 T cell receptor beta chains below was sequenced from the same sample in a study of T-cell memory formation after mild COVID-19. TCRdb re-analysed the 5' RACE reads in MiXCR, keeping a single row per CDR3 protein. The table lists 95,000 to 110,000 distinct CDR3 sequences, 14% of them singletons. Sample: PBMCs or a T cell subset sorted from them (not recorded which). These receptors were collected from a man aged 18 to 29 who had mild COVID-19 (a few samples of this study predate the infection). Cell type and time point are not known.

This clonotype was detected a few times. This sequence joins TRBV30 and TRBJ2-7; D is ambiguous. This CDR3 has 13 amino acids. The V and J ends lost 3 bases and 7 bases respectively, with 16 bases between them. Germline V gives CDR1 GTSNPN, CDR2 SVGIG (reference sequence). CDR3 amino acids: CAWRNLGVLEQYF. DNA of the CDR3: TGTGCCTGGAGAAATCTGGGCGTGTTGGAGCAGTACTTC.

This clonotype was seen just once. The rearrangement links TRBV20-1 to TRBJ2-3; 11 bases match TRBD2. Trimming removed 4 bases from V and 0 bases from J; junction bases left unmatched: 6. CDR3 length equals 16 residues. CDR1 is DFQATT, CDR2 SNEGSKA, per germline (reference sequence). The CDR3: CSAIGLAGTSTDTQYF. The CDR3 region has the DNA TGCAGTGCTATTGGACTAGCGGGTACTAGCACAGATACGCAGTATTTT.

The V call is TRBV27, the J call TRBJ2-7; 8 bases map to TRBD1. CDR1 MNHEY and CDR2 SMNVEV come from the germline V gene (reference sequence). The CDR3 spans 15 residues. V lost 0 bases and J lost 3; bases outside the gene matches: 4. CDR3 region: CASSLSGQGGYEQYV. In DNA form, the CDR3 reads TGTGCCAGCAGTTTATCCGGACAGGGAGGCTACGAGCAGTACGTC.

This clonotype showed up just a few times. The chain combines TRBV12-3 or TRBV12-4 with TRBJ2-1, with D possibly TRBD2 on 6 matching bases. Trimming removed 2 bases at V and 1 base at J, with 9 bases between. The CDR3 totals 15 residues. CDR3 sequence: CASSLQRVSYNEQFF. The CDR3 DNA reads as TGTGCCAGCAGTTTACAGCGGGTATCCTACAATGAGCAGTTCTTC.

The V and J genes are TRBV3-1 and TRBJ1-2, with 7 bases matching TRBD1. CDR1 and CDR2 from the germline V gene are LGHDT and YNNKEL (reference sequence). CDR3 length equals 14 residues. V trimming: 2 bases; J trimming: 3 bases; junction bases outside the gene matches: 3. In DNA, the CDR3 is TGTGCCAGCAGCCAACCAGGGGGAGACTATGGCTACACCTTC. Its protein is CASSQPGGDYGYTF. Full variable domain (missing parts from reference TRBV3-1 and TRBJ1-2): DTAVSQTPKYLVTQMGNDKSIKCEQNLGHDTMYWYKQDSKKFLKIMFSYNNKELIINETVPNRFSPKSPDKAHLNLHINSLELGDSAVYFCASSQPGGDYGYTFGSGTRLTVV.

The gene calls are TRBV10-3 and TRBJ2-1; TRBD2 aligns across 8 bases. The germline gives CDR1 ENHRY, CDR2 SYGVKD. The J segment lost 4 bases and the V segment lost 8 bases, leaving 10 bases of the junction unmatched. This CDR3 has 15 residues. DNA for the CDR3: TGTGCCATCCGGCGGGCGGGGGGATTTTACAATGAGCAGTTCTTC. Amino acid sequence: CAIRRAGGFYNEQFF.

This chain links TRBV7-9 with TRBJ2-7; 8 positions match TRBD1. Trimming cost V 4 bases and J 5 bases; bases outside gene matches: 4. CDR1 SEHNR and CDR2 FQNEAQ come from the germline V gene (reference sequence). The CDR3 has 13 residues. CDR3 nucleotide sequence: TGTGCCAGCAGCTCAGGGGGCTGGAACGAGCAGTACGTC. This codes for CASSSGGWNEQYV.

This clonotype was observed a handful of times. J is TRBJ2-7 and V is TRBV27; D not certain. The ends were cut back, 5 bases at V and 2 bases at J, with 16 bases in the middle. CDR1 and CDR2 from the germline V gene are MNHEY and SMNVEV (reference sequence). The CDR3 loop spans 15 amino acids. The CDR3 coding sequence is TGTGCCAGCAGTCGGGTACCCGTAGCTACCTACGAGCAGTACTTC. It is translated as CASSRVPVATYEQYF.

This clonotype was recorded only once. The chain has TRBV12-3 or TRBV12-4 and TRBJ1-2, with a possible D match to TRBD1 (5 bases). The ends were cut back, 5 bases at V and 4 bases at J, with 14 bases in the middle. This CDR3 is built from 14 residues. The CDR3 DNA reads TGTGCCAGCAGTGCCGCGGGGCCCTCCTATGGCTACACCTTC. Translating it yields CASSAAGPSYGYTF.

V gene TRBV7-9 combines with J gene TRBJ2-3; D gene ambiguous. Between the trimmed V and J ends, which lost 2 bases and 4 bases, there was a span of 16 bases. The CDR3 is 16 residues long. CDR1 SEHNR and CDR2 FQNEAQ come from the germline V gene (reference sequence). The CDR3, as DNA: TGTGCCAGCAGCTTAATAGGTCGCGGTGCGGCAGATACGCAGTATTTT. Its translation: CASSLIGRGAADTQYF.

Only a few counts were recorded for this clonotype. The CDR3 nucleotides read TGTGCCAGCAGCCCAGGACAGGAGGGTGGCTACACCTTC. It specifies CASSPGQEGGYTF. V gene TRBV9 combines with J gene TRBJ1-2, with 7 bases matching TRBD1. Germline loops: CDR1 SGDLS, CDR2 YYNGEE. The CDR3 runs 13 residues. V lost 4 bases, J lost 7 bases, and 7 bases stayed unmatched.

This rearrangement joins TRBV20-1 to TRBJ2-1, with D uncertain. CDR3 length equals 13 residues. Germline V gene data show CDR1 as DFQATT and CDR2 as SNEGSKA (reference sequence). V lost 3 bases and J lost 4, with 10 bases in between. The CDR3 loop reads CSARSRNYNEQFF. The CDR3, as DNA: TGCAGTGCTAGGTCTCGGAATTACAATGAGCAGTTCTTC.

This clonotype has ten or more counts. The V and J genes are TRBV4-1 and TRBJ2-7; 7 nucleotides align to TRBD2. Per germline, CDR1 MGHRA and CDR2 YSYEKL. This CDR3 region has 17 residues. Trimming took 1 base from V and 6 from J; bases not matched to a gene: 15. In DNA form, the CDR3 reads TGCGCCAGCAGCCAAGTAGGGTCGGGGAGGGGAGACAGCGAGCAGTACTTC. Its protein is CASSQVGSGRGDSEQYF.

The chain links TRBV7-9 to TRBJ1-2; TRBD1 aligns across 7 bases. CDR1 and CDR2 from the germline V gene are SEHNR and FQNEAQ (reference sequence). The CDR3 contains 13 residues. The trim removed 3 bases at V and 4 bases at J, leaving 2 bases unmatched. This CDR3 reads CASSLKGAYGYTF. As DNA, the CDR3 is TGTGCCAGCAGCTTGAAGGGGGCCTATGGCTACACCTTC.

Only a few counts were recorded for this clonotype. The V gene is TRBV12-3 or TRBV12-4, the J gene TRBJ2-3; D might be TRBD1 or TRBD2, each matching 5 bases. There are 14 residues in the CDR3. The V end lost 7 bases, the J end lost 2 bases, and 13 bases lay between the germline ends. CDR3: CASTSEGYTDTQYF. The CDR3 nucleotides are TGTGCCAGCACCTCAGAGGGGTACACAGATACGCAGTATTTT.

CDR3 loop: CASSYGEVGGAYNEQFF. The CDR3 coding sequence is TGTGCCAGCAGTTACGGGGAAGTCGGGGGGGCGTACAATGAGCAGTTCTTC. The genes are TRBV6-5 and TRBJ2-1; 8 bases line up with TRBD2. Germline CDR1 is MNHEY and CDR2 is SVGAGI. CDR3 length: 17 residues. After removal of 2 bases from V and 4 bases from J, the junction contained 10 bases not matched to a gene.

Ten or more counts support this clonotype. V usage is TRBV12-3 or TRBV12-4 and J usage is TRBJ2-3; TRBD2 aligns across 7 bases. The V and J ends lost 3 bases and 4 bases, in that order; junction bases with no gene match: 4. CDR3 length: 14 amino acids. CDR3 in DNA: TGTGCCAGCAGTTTGGGAGGGGCGGCAGATACGCAGTATTTT. Its translation: CASSLGGAADTQYF.

This chain uses TRBV29-1 with TRBJ1-5, with 7 bases identical to TRBD1. The germline V gene encodes CDR1 SQVTM and CDR2 ANQGSEA. After removal of 0 bases from V and 1 base from J, the junction contained 3 bases not matched to a gene. The CDR3 length is 15 residues. The CDR3: CSVEEGQPSNQPQHF. Written as DNA, the CDR3 is TGCAGCGTTGAAGAGGGACAGCCGAGCAATCAGCCCCAGCATTTT. The full variable domain, its missing parts supplied by reference TRBV29-1 and TRBJ1-5, is SAVISQKPSRDICQRGTSLTIQCQVDSQVTMMFWYRQQPGQSLTLIATANQGSEATYESGFVIDKFPISRPNLTFSTLTVSNMSPEDSSIYLCSVEEGQPSNQPQHFGDGTRLSIL.

The gene calls are TRBV24-1 and TRBJ2-3, with a possible D match to TRBD2 (7 bases). CDR1 is KGHDR and CDR2 is SFDVKD in the germline V gene. V was cut by 4 bases and J by 0 bases, with 13 bases left in between. The CDR3 is 16 residues long. CDR3 residues: CATSEGGRGSTDTQYF. The CDR3 region has the DNA TGTGCCACCAGTGAGGGGGGGAGGGGGAGCACAGATACGCAGTATTTT.

The J gene is TRBJ2-5, the V gene TRBV5-1; 8 bases are a match to TRBD2. CDR1 is SGHRS and CDR2 is YFSETQ in the germline V gene. J lost 2 bases, V lost 3 bases, and 9 bases had no gene match. This CDR3 has 16 residues. This CDR3 is CASSSRGAGVQETQYF. The DNA for the CDR3 is TGCGCCAGCAGCTCCCGGGGAGCGGGGGTTCAAGAGACCCAGTACTTC.

This clonotype was found a few times. The chain is built from TRBV2 and TRBJ2-7; a possible D gene is TRBD2 (5 bases). Per the germline V gene, CDR1 is SNHLY and CDR2 is FYNNEI. Trimming took 5 bases from V and 7 from J, leaving 9 bases between them. The CDR3 has 11 residues. The CDR3 sequence is CASSHLAEQYV. CDR3 nucleotides: TGTGCCAGCAGTCACCTAGCAGAGCAGTACGTC.

The V call is TRBV20-1, the J call TRBJ2-3; TRBD2 matches at 9 bases. CDR1 DFQATT and CDR2 SNEGSKA come from the germline V gene (reference sequence). Trimming at V came to 3 bases and at J to 0 bases, leaving 10 bases not matched to a gene. CDR3 length: 17 residues. The CDR3 region has the DNA TGCAGTGCTAGCTCGGCGGGGGGGCCGTACAGCACAGATACGCAGTATTTT. This sequence encodes CSASSAGGPYSTDTQYF.

The table lists this clonotype with many counts. The chain employs TRBV6-6 and TRBJ2-1, with 7 positions matching TRBD2. The CDR3 is 12 residues long. Looked up from germline, CDR1 is MNHNY and CDR2 is SVGAGI (reference sequence). V trimming: 8 bases; J trimming: 2 bases; junction bases outside the gene matches: 0. CDR3 sequence: CASGGAYNEQFF. CDR3 in DNA: TGTGCCAGCGGGGGGGCCTACAATGAGCAGTTCTTC.